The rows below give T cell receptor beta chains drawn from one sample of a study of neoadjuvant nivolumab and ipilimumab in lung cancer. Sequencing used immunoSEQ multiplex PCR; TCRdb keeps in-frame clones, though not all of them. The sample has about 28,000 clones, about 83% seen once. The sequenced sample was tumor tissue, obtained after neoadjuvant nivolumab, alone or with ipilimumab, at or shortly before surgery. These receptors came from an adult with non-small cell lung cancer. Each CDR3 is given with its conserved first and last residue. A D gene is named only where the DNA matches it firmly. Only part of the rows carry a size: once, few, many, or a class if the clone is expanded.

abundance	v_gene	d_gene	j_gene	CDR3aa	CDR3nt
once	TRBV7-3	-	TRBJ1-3	CASSAGWGNTIYF	TGTGCCAGCAGCGCTGGGTGGGGAAACACCATATATTTT
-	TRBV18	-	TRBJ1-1	CASSPSGGRTEAFF	TGTGCCAGCTCACCAAGCGGGGGGCGGACTGAAGCTTTCTTT
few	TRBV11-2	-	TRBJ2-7	CASSLDRMDEQYF	TGTGCCAGCAGCTTAGATCGGATGGACGAGCAGTACTTC
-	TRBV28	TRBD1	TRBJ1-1	CASSFVPSDAGGTEAFF	TGTGCCAGCAGTTTTGTTCCAAGTGATGCAGGGGGCACTGAAGCTTTCTTT
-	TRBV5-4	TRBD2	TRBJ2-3	CASSLTSGSPDTQYF	TGTGCCAGCAGCTTAACTAGCGGGTCCCCAGATACGCAGTATTTT
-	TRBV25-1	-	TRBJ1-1	CASSRYTEAFF	TGTGCCAGCAGTAGGTACACTGAAGCTTTCTTT
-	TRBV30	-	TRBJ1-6	CAWSVGLSGANSPLHF	TGTGCCTGGAGTGTGGGGCTGTCGGGGGCTAATTCACCCCTCCACTTT
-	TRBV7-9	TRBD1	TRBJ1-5	CASSSQGDNQPQHF	TGTGCCAGCAGCTCGCAGGGGGACAATCAGCCCCAGCATTTT
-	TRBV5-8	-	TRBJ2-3	CASSLRTFGTDTQYF	TGTGCCAGCAGTTTAAGGACGTTTGGCACAGATACGCAGTATTTT
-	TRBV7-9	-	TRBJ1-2	CASSLGGAASGGYTF	TGTGCCAGCAGCTTAGGGGGGGCCGCTTCTGGTGGCTACACCTTC
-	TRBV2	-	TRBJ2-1	CASCVAESSYNEQFF	TGTGCCAGCTGCGTCGCGGAAAGCTCCTACAATGAGCAGTTCTTC
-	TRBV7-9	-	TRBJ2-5	CASTSSMGRETQYF	TGTGCCAGCACCTCATCTATGGGGAGAGAGACCCAGTACTTC
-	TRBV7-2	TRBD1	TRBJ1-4	CASSAVGQGARANEKLFF	TGTGCCAGCAGCGCAGTGGGACAGGGGGCGCGGGCTAATGAAAAACTGTTTTTT
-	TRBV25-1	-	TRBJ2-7	CASSEYETGRSYEQYF	TGTGCCAGCAGTGAATACGAGACAGGTCGTTCCTACGAGCAGTACTTC
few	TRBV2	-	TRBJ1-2	CASSPDTGFGYTF	TGTGCCAGCAGTCCAGATACAGGGTTCGGCTACACCTTC
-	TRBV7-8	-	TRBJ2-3	CASSPGGLDQTDTQYF	TGTGCCAGCAGCCCTGGGGGCTTAGACCAGACAGATACGCAGTATTTT
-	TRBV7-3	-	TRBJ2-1	CASSPLRASNEQFF	TGTGCCAGCAGCCCCCTTAGGGCGAGCAATGAGCAGTTCTTC
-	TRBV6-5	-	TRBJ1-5	CASSPDRNSNQPQHF	TGTGCCAGCAGTCCCGACCGGAATAGCAATCAGCCCCAGCATTTT
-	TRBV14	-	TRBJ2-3	CASSQVGRASGRLNTQYF	TGTGCCAGCAGCCAAGTCGGCCGCGCGTCGGGTCGTCTAAATACGCAGTATTTT
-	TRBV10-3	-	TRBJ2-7	CAIREDAQGYEQYF	TGTGCCATCAGGGAGGACGCCCAGGGATACGAGCAGTACTTC
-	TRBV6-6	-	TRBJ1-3	CASRPPYADSGNTIYF	TGTGCCAGCAGACCCCCCTACGCTGATTCTGGAAACACCATATATTTT
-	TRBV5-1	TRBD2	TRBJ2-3	CASGTSVPADTQYF	TGCGCCAGCGGTACTAGCGTTCCGGCAGATACGCAGTATTTT
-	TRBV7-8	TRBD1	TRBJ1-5	CASSLGTATNQPQHF	TGTGCCAGCAGCCTAGGGACAGCAACCAATCAGCCCCAGCATTTT
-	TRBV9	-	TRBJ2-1	CASSVESGTLYNEQFF	TGTGCCAGCAGCGTAGAATCCGGGACTCTCTACAATGAGCAGTTCTTC
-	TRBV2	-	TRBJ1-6	CASSDRQTNSPLHF	TGTGCCAGCAGTGATCGGCAGACCAATTCACCCCTCCACTTT
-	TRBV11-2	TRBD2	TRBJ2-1	CASSTASGGYNEQFF	TGTGCCAGCAGCACGGCTAGCGGAGGCTACAATGAGCAGTTCTTC
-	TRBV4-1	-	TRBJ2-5	CASSQVPSQETQYF	TGCGCCAGCAGCCAAGTACCCTCACAAGAGACCCAGTACTTC
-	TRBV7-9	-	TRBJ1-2	CASSLALGNYGYTF	TGTGCCAGCAGCTTAGCGCTTGGGAACTATGGCTACACCTTC
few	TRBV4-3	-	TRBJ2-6	CASRAGTTGANVLTF	TGCGCCAGCCGGGCAGGGACAACTGGGGCCAACGTCCTGACTTTC
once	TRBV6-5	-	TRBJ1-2	CASSLQGGGDGYTF	TGTGCCAGCAGCTTACAGGGAGGGGGGGATGGCTACACCTTC
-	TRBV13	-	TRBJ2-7	CASSLRRGIEAYEQYF	TGTGCCAGCAGCTTACGTCGGGGGATAGAGGCCTACGAGCAGTACTTC
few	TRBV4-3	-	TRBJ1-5	CASSQDWGGAGQPQHF	TGCGCCAGCAGCCAAGATTGGGGCGGGGCCGGTCAGCCCCAGCATTTT
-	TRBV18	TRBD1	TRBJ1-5	CASSIRGQKDQPQHF	TGTGCCAGCTCGATCAGGGGACAGAAAGATCAGCCCCAGCATTTT
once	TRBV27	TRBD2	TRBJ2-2	CASRSPGLAGIGELFF	TGTGCCAGCCGTAGCCCGGGACTAGCGGGAATCGGGGAGCTGTTTTTT
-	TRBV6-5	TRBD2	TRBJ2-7	CASRNPGGSEQYF	TGTGCCAGCAGGAACCCGGGGGGGAGCGAGCAGTACTTC
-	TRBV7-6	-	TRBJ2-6	CASSQVVKGLGYGANVLTF	TGTGCCAGCAGCCAAGTAGTTAAGGGCTTGGGGTATGGGGCCAACGTCCTGACTTTC
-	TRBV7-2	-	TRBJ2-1	CASSQGGARSYNEQFF	TGTGCCAGCAGTCAGGGGGGGGCGCGATCCTACAATGAGCAGTTCTTC
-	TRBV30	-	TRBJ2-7	CAWSWGSEQYF	TGTGCCTGGAGTTGGGGGAGCGAGCAGTACTTC
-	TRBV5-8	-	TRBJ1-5	CASSEPKGYSNQPQHF	TGTGCCAGCAGCGAACCGAAGGGCTATAGCAATCAGCCCCAGCATTTT
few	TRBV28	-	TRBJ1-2	CASRGDNYGYTF	TGTGCCAGCCGAGGGGATAACTATGGCTACACCTTC
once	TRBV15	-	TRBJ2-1	CATSRDRGNEQFF	TGTGCCACCAGCAGAGACAGGGGTAATGAGCAGTTCTTC
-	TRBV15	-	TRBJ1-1	CATSRASGEAFF	TGTGCCACCAGCAGAGCCAGCGGAGAAGCTTTCTTT
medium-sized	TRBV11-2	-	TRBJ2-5	CASSDVPQETQYF	TGTGCCAGCAGCGACGTACCCCAAGAGACCCAGTACTTC
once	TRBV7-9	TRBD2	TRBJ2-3	CASRPSGGPLDTQYF	TGTGCCAGCAGGCCTAGCGGGGGGCCCCTGGATACGCAGTATTTT
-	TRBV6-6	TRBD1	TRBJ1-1	CASTYGDRIEAFF	TGTGCCAGCACCTACGGGGACAGAATTGAAGCTTTCTTT
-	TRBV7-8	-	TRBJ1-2	CASSLASGSGYTF	TGTGCCAGCAGCTTAGCTTCGGGGAGCGGCTACACCTTC
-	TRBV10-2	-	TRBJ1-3	CASSGGSSGNTIYF	TGCGCCAGCAGTGGCGGGAGCTCTGGAAACACCATATATTTT
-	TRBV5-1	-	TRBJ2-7	CASSFGSSHSYEQYF	TGCGCCAGCAGCTTCGGCAGCTCCCATTCCTACGAGCAGTACTTC
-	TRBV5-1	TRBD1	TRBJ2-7	CASSPTLWTGGGIEYF	TGCGCCAGCAGCCCTACGCTATGGACAGGGGGAGGGATCGAGTACTTC
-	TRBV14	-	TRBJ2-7	CASSPRDGPYYEQYF	TGTGCCAGCAGCCCCAGGGACGGACCTTACTACGAGCAGTACTTC
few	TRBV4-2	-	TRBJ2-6	CASSQRQSPGANVLTF	TGTGCCAGCAGCCAAAGGCAGTCCCCTGGGGCCAACGTCCTGACTTTC
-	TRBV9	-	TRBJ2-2	CASSPHTGELFF	TGTGCCAGCAGCCCTCACACCGGGGAGCTGTTTTTT